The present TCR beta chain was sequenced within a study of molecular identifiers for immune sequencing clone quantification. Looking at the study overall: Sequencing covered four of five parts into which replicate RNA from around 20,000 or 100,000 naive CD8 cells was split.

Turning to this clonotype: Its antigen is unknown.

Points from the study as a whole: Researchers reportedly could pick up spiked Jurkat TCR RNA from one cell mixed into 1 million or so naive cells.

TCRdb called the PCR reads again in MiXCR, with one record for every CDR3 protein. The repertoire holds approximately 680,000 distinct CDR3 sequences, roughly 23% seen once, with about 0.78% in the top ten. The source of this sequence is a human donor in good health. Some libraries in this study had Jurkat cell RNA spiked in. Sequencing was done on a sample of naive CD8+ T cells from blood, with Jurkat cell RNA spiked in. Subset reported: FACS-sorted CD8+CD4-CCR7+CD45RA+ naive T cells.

CDR3 amino acids: CASRPPDTEAFF. The DNA for the CDR3 is TGTGCCAGCAGGCCCCCGGACACTGAAGCTTTCTTT. This chain joins TRBV12-3 or TRBV12-4 and TRBJ1-1; D gene ambiguous. Trimming shortened V by 6 bases and J by 3 bases, and 8 bases separated the two germline ends. The CDR3 has 12 residues.